A selection of T cell receptor beta chains follows, all from one sample in a study of blood T cell repertoires in COVID-19. Data came from immunoSEQ multiplex PCR; TCRdb stores just in-frame clones and leaves some out. Among over 90,000 clones listed, roughly 80% were seen once. The specimen was peripheral blood. The receptors originated from a man of 80 years or more with COVID-19, enrolled during active disease. The CDR3 runs from the conserved cysteine through the conserved F or W. A D gene is named only where the DNA matches it firmly. Size is omitted from some rows. Given values are once, few, many or a class for expanded clones.

abundance	v_gene	d_gene	j_gene	CDR3nt	CDR3aa
once	TRBV29-1	TRBD1	TRBJ2-7	TGCAGCGTTGTGGGACAGGTGGGGTACGAGCAGTACTTC	CSVVGQVGYEQYF
NA	TRBV2	NA	TRBJ1-5	TGTGCCAGCAGTAACGGGTACAATCAGCCCCAGCATTTT	CASSNGYNQPQHF
NA	TRBV12-3/TRBV12-4	NA	TRBJ1-2	TGTGCCAGCAGTCCTCACAGGGCCTATGGCTACACCTTC	CASSPHRAYGYTF
NA	TRBV7-2	TRBD2	TRBJ2-3	TGTGCCAGCAGCTGGGCGGGGGACTCCTCCAGGGATACGCAGTATTTT	CASSWAGDSSRDTQYF
NA	TRBV27	NA	TRBJ1-2	TGTGCCAGCAGTGCCCCCGGGAGAGGATCTGGCTACACCTTC	CASSAPGRGSGYTF
NA	TRBV24-1	TRBD2	TRBJ2-1	TGTGCCACCAGTGACGTTAGCGGGAGGGCCAATGAGCAGTTCTTC	CATSDVSGRANEQFF
NA	TRBV7-9	TRBD1	TRBJ2-7	TGTGCCAGCAGCTCCTCCGGGACAGGAGCCTGGCAGTACTTC	CASSSSGTGAWQYF
once	TRBV19	NA	TRBJ1-5	TGTGCCAGTAGTATCACGGGGAGAGGCAATCAGCCCCAGCATTTT	CASSITGRGNQPQHF
once	TRBV3-1/TRBV3-2	NA	TRBJ1-2	TGTGCCAGCAGCCAGGGGCAGGGCATCTATGGCTACACCTTC	CASSQGQGIYGYTF
NA	TRBV2	NA	TRBJ1-1	TGTGCCAGCAGTGAACAGGGCACCACTGAAGCTTTCTTT	CASSEQGTTEAFF
NA	TRBV5-4	TRBD2	TRBJ2-1	TGTGCCAGCAGCTTAGCACCCCCCGGGGCCGGGACTATCAATGAGCAGTTCTTC	CASSLAPPGAGTINEQFF
NA	TRBV9	TRBD2	TRBJ2-1	TGTGCCAGCAGCCCCAAGCGGGAGTCCTACAATGAGCAGTTCTTC	CASSPKRESYNEQFF
NA	TRBV28	TRBD1	TRBJ2-1	TGTGCCAGCAGAGGGGACAGGGGATTTGCCTACAATGAGCAGTTCTTC	CASRGDRGFAYNEQFF
few	TRBV24-1	NA	TRBJ2-6	TGTGCCACCAGTGATACCCAACTCACTGGGGCCAACGTCCTGACTTTC	CATSDTQLTGANVLTF
NA	TRBV29-1	NA	TRBJ1-1	TGCAGCGCCTCGTGGAACACTGAAGCTTTCTTT	CSASWNTEAFF
once	TRBV4-1	TRBD1	TRBJ1-6	TGCGCCAGCAGCCCCCAGCCCGGGACAGGGTATTCACCCCTCCACTTT	CASSPQPGTGYSPLHF
NA	TRBV3-1/TRBV3-2	NA	TRBJ1-2	TGTGCCAGCAGCCAAGATCTTCGGGGGGCGAGTGGCTACACCTTC	CASSQDLRGASGYTF
NA	TRBV11-2	TRBD1	TRBJ1-6	TGTGCCAGCAGCTTAGGACAGGGTAGTAATTCACCCCTCCACTTT	CASSLGQGSNSPLHF
NA	TRBV5-4	TRBD1	TRBJ2-7	TGTGCCAGCAGCACGGACAGGGGCGAGCAGTACTTC	CASSTDRGEQYF
NA	TRBV9	TRBD2	TRBJ2-1	TGTGCCAGCAGCGTAGTTCCAGCGGGAGATGTGTTCTTC	CASSVVPAGDVFF
NA	TRBV12-5	TRBD1	TRBJ2-6	TGTGCTAGTGGAAGGACAGGGGGCATCTCTGGGGCCAACGTCCTGACTTTC	CASGRTGGISGANVLTF
NA	TRBV14	TRBD2	TRBJ2-6	TGTGCCAGCAGCCAAGATCCGGTAGCGGGAACTGGGGCCAACGTCCTGACTTTC	CASSQDPVAGTGANVLTF
NA	TRBV2	NA	TRBJ1-5	TGTGCCAGCAGTGTGAGGACAAGGGGACAGCCCCAGCATTTT	CASSVRTRGQPQHF
NA	TRBV9	NA	TRBJ1-6	TGTGCCAGCAGCTGGCAAGCGAATTCACCCCTCCACTTT	CASSWQANSPLHF
NA	TRBV5-5	TRBD1	TRBJ1-2	TGTGCCAGCAGCTTGAGTTGGGACAGACTCTATGGCTACACCTTC	CASSLSWDRLYGYTF
few	TRBV10-1	NA	TRBJ2-7	TGCGCCAGCAGTGAGTCTAGCTACGAGCAGTACTTC	CASSESSYEQYF
NA	TRBV7-8	NA	TRBJ1-3	TGTGCCAGCAGCTTCGCCGGACAAAACTCTGGAAACACCATATATTTT	CASSFAGQNSGNTIYF
NA	TRBV10-3	NA	TRBJ1-2	TGTGCCATCGGGGGGAGGGAGAGCTACACCTTC	CAIGGRESYTF
NA	TRBV19	TRBD1	TRBJ1-5	TGTGCCAGTAGTACTCGACAGGGGAGAAATCAGCCCCAGCATTTT	CASSTRQGRNQPQHF
NA	TRBV7-2	NA	TRBJ2-7	TGTGCCAGCAGCTTAAATGGTTACGGAACAGCTCGTTCCCACGAGCAGTACTTC	CASSLNGYGTARSHEQYF
large	TRBV27	TRBD1	TRBJ1-2	TGTGCCAGCAGTTTAATGGGCGGTCAGACAGGGGATGGCTACACCTTC	CASSLMGGQTGDGYTF
NA	TRBV20-1	NA	TRBJ1-1	TGCAGTGCTAGACAGGACACTGAAGCTTTCTTT	CSARQDTEAFF
NA	TRBV7-9	NA	TRBJ2-2	TGTGCCAGCAGCTTAGCCCTAGCAACGAACACCGGGGAGCTGTTTTTT	CASSLALATNTGELFF
NA	TRBV6-6	TRBD2	TRBJ2-1	TGTGCCAGCAGGCCGGGCGGGAGGTACAATGAGCAGTTCTTC	CASRPGGRYNEQFF
NA	TRBV5-1	TRBD2	TRBJ2-3	TGCGCCAGCAGCCTAAGGGCTAGCGGGGCAGATACGCAGTATTTT	CASSLRASGADTQYF
few	TRBV5-1	NA	TRBJ1-1	TGCGCCAGCAGCCACTCCGGGGAAGCTTTCTTT	CASSHSGEAFF
NA	TRBV7-2	TRBD2	TRBJ2-2	TGTGCCAGCAGACTGACTAGCGGGAGATCCGCCGGGGAGCTGTTTTTT	CASRLTSGRSAGELFF